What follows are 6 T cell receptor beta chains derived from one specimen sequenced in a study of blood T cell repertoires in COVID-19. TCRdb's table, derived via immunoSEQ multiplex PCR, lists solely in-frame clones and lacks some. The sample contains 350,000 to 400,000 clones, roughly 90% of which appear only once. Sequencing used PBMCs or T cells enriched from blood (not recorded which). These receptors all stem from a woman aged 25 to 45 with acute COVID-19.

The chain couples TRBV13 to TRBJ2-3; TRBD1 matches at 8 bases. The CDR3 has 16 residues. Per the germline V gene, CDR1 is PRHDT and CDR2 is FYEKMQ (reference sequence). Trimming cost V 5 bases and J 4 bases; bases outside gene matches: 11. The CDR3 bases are TGTGCCAGCAGCCCCCGACAGGGGACGTCGGCAGATACGCAGTATTTT. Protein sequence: CASSPRQGTSADTQYF.

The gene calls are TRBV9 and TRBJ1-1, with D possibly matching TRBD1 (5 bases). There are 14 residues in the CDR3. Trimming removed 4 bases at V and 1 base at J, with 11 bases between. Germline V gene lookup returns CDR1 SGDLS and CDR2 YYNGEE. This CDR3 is CASSRHTGNTEAFF. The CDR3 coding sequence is TGTGCCAGCAGCCGACACACAGGGAACACTGAAGCTTTCTTT.

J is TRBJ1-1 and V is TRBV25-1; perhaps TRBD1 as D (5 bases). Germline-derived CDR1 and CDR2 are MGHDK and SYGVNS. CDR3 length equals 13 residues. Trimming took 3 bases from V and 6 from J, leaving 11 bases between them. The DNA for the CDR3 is TGTGCCAGCAGTGAGGGTGGGGGGGCTGAAGCTTTCTTT. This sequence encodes CASSEGGGAEAFF. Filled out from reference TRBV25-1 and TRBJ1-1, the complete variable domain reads EADIYQTPRYLVIGTGKKITLECSQTMGHDKMYWYQQDPGMELHLIHYSYGVNSTEKGDLSSESTVSRIRTEHFPLTLESARPSHTSQYLCASSEGGGAEAFFGQGTRLTVV.

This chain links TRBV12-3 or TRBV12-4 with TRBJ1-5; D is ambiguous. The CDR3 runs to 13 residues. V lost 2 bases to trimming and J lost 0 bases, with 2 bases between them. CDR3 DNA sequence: TGTGCCAGCAGTTTACATAGCAATCAGCCCCAGCATTTT. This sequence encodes CASSLHSNQPQHF.

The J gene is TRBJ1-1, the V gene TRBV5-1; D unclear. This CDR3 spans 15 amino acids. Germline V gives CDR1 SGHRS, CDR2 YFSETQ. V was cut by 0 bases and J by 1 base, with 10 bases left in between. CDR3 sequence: CASSLAGLANTEAFF. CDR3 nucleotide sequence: TGCGCCAGCAGCTTGGCGGGGTTAGCGAACACTGAAGCTTTCTTT.

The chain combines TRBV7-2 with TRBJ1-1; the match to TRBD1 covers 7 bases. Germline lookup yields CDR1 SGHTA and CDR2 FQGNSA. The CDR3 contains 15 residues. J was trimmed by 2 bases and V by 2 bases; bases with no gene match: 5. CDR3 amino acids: CASSLLGQTNTEAFF. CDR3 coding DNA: TGTGCCAGCAGCTTACTGGGACAGACCAACACTGAAGCTTTCTTT.